A single TCR beta chain is shown here with its context. Its antigen is not identified. Clones were sequenced by immunoSEQ multiplex PCR, and TCRdb holds only the in-frame ones, with some missing. Of 80,000 to 85,000 clones listed, around 80% are singletons. The timepoints at which blood was sampled were baseline, cycle 4 day 1, and cycle 7 day 1. The data belong to a study of OX40 agonist ivuxolimab in advanced cancers. Findings of the study overall: CD8+ T cells showed, on average, more clonal expansion than CD4+ cells. Clones of CD4+ and CD8+ blood T cells grew by week 6 at doses of 0.1 to 3.0 mg/kg.

The sequence was collected from an adult with an advanced solid tumor such as melanoma, head and neck, liver or kidney cancer. Sample: CD4+ or CD8+ T cells sorted from blood, taken in a trial of the OX40 agonist ivuxolimab.

CDR3 amino acids: CASSLAGTDHTF. The CDR3 DNA is TGCGCCAGCAGCTTGGCCGGGACAGATCACACCTTC. The chain employs TRBV5-1 and TRBJ1-2, with 7 bases matching TRBD1. Germline V lookup: CDR1 SGHRS, CDR2 YFSETQ. This CDR3 contains 12 residues. V dropped 0 bases and J dropped 12; count of bases not matched to a gene: 5.